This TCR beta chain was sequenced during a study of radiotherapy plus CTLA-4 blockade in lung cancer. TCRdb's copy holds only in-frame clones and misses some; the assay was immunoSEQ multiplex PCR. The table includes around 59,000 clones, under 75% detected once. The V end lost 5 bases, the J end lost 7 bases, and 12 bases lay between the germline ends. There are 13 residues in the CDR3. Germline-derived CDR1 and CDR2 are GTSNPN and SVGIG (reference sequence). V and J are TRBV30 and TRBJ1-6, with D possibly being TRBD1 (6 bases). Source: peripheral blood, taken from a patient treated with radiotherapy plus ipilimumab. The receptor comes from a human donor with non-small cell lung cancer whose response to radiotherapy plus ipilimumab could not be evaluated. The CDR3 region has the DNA TGTGCCTGGGCTCAGGGGTCGAATTCACCCCTCCACTTT. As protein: CAWAQGSNSPLHF.